A single sample is the source of the 14 T cell receptor beta chains below, sequenced in a study of T cells in Graves' hyperthyroidism and ophthalmopathy. Amplified TCR beta CDR3 regions came from RNA transcripts. TCR CDR3 underwent first-round RT-PCR with the HTBI primer set. TCRdb reanalysed the multiplex PCR reads using MiXCR and keeps one entry per CDR3 protein. Counted here are about 420,000 distinct CDR3 sequences, roughly 13% occurring once; the ten biggest clones make up approximately 5.8%. The material sequenced was blood. Receptors were obtained from a young woman with Graves' hyperthyroidism.

The table lists this clonotype with many counts. The rearrangement joins TRBV27 to TRBJ2-7; a weak D match, TRBD1 (5 bases). CDR1 is MNHEY and CDR2 is SMNVEV in the germline V gene (reference sequence). The CDR3 totals 15 residues. V was clipped by 3 bases and J by 0 bases, with 12 bases between them. CDR3 sequence: CASSLNRLSSYEQYF. The CDR3 DNA reads as TGTGCCAGCAGTTTGAACAGGTTGAGCTCCTACGAGCAGTACTTC.

This clonotype showed up many times. The chain uses TRBV20-1 and TRBJ1-1, with D uncertain. Germline V lookup: CDR1 DFQATT, CDR2 SNEGSKA (reference sequence). CDR3 size: 12 residues. V lost 6 bases and J 6 bases, leaving 14 bases between the germline ends. The CDR3 loop reads CSATLVGPEAFF. The CDR3 DNA reads TGCAGTGCAACTTTGGTGGGCCCTGAAGCTTTCTTT.

V is TRBV28 and J is TRBJ2-2, with D unresolved. CDR3 size: 18 residues. From germline, CDR1 is MDHEN and CDR2 SYDVKM. The V end was cut by 7 bases, the J end by 6 bases, with 27 bases between. In DNA form, the CDR3 reads TGTGCCAGCATCACCCCCCGGGCCGTCAACCCTAACCCCGGGGAGCTGTTTTTT. Its translation: CASITPRAVNPNPGELFF.

The table lists this clonotype with many counts. DNA for the CDR3: TGTGCTAGTGGTTTGGTACTAGCGGGGGAGACCTCTAGCACAGATACGCAGTATTTT. It translates to CASGLVLAGETSSTDTQYF. This sequence joins TRBV12-5 and TRBJ2-3, with 11 positions matching TRBD2. Germline CDR1 and CDR2: LGHNT and FRNRAP. The V and J ends lost 0 bases and 0 bases, in that order; junction bases with no gene match: 8. This CDR3 comprises 19 residues.

The chain links TRBV9 to TRBJ2-1, with D unclear. The CDR3 covers 12 residues. Germline-derived CDR1 and CDR2 are SGDLS and YYNGEE. The V end was cut by 2 bases, the J end by 8 bases, with 8 bases between. In nucleotides, the CDR3 is TGTGCCAGCAGCGTCACGGGCGATGAGCAGTTCTTC. Protein product: CASSVTGDEQFF. Full variable domain (rest looked up from reference TRBV9 and TRBJ2-1): DSGVTQTPKHLITATGQRVTLRCSPRSGDLSVYWYQQSLDQGLQFLIQYYNGEERAKGNILERFSAQQFPDLHSELNLSSLELGDSALYFCASSVTGDEQFFGPGTRLTVL.

This chain links TRBV11-1 with TRBJ2-4; 7 nucleotides line up with TRBD1. Germline V gives CDR1 SGHAT, CDR2 FQDESV (reference sequence). V gave up 2 bases and J gave up 10 bases; unmatched junction bases: 5. The CDR3 contains 13 residues. CDR3 protein: CASSLTMDRIQYF. Here the CDR3 DNA reads TGTGCCAGCAGCTTAACCATGGACAGGATTCAGTACTTC.

This clonotype has at least ten counts. The rearrangement uses TRBV30 and TRBJ1-2, with D maybe TRBD1 (6 bases). The CDR3 runs 12 residues. Per the germline V gene, CDR1 is GTSNPN and CDR2 is SVGIG (reference sequence). Trimming shortened V by 5 bases and J by 5 bases, and 12 bases separated the two germline ends. The CDR3 DNA reads TGTGCCTGGCAAATGCAGGGGTATGGCTACACCTTC. Translation: CAWQMQGYGYTF.

At least ten counts were recorded for this clonotype. The rearrangement joins TRBV28 to TRBJ1-5; 7 bases are shared with TRBD1. The trim removed 7 bases at V and 3 bases at J, leaving 6 bases unmatched. Germline V gives CDR1 MDHEN, CDR2 SYDVKM. The CDR3 contains 14 residues. The CDR3 region is CASTTQGSNQPQHF. CDR3 in DNA: TGTGCCAGCACAACACAGGGGTCCAATCAGCCCCAGCATTTT.

This clonotype was counted ten times or more. This chain's CDR3 is CASSLLAVSTDTQYF. CDR3 sequence (DNA): TGTGCCAGCAGTTTATTAGCGGTCAGCACAGATACGCAGTATTTT. The chain recombines TRBV12-3 or TRBV12-4 with TRBJ2-3; perhaps TRBD2 as D (6 bases). The length of the CDR3 is 15 residues. Trimming cost V 2 bases and J 0 bases, with 9 bases left between them.

This clonotype was recorded many times. The chain is built from TRBV5-6 and TRBJ2-7; no clear D. Germline V lookup: CDR1 SGHDT, CDR2 YYEEEE. With 4 bases removed from V and 5 bases from J, the gap between germline ends came to 10 bases. The CDR3 loop spans 12 amino acids. The CDR3 sequence: CASSDWGNEQYF. The CDR3, as DNA: TGTGCCAGCAGCGACTGGGGAAACGAGCAGTACTTC.

This clonotype was recorded a few times. The V and J genes are TRBV9 and TRBJ2-2; 12 bases are shared with TRBD2. CDR1 and CDR2 from the germline V gene are SGDLS and YYNGEE. The CDR3 is 16 residues long. Unmatched junction bases numbered 8, after V lost 4 bases and J lost 7 bases. Written as DNA, the CDR3 is TGTGCCAGCAGCCCGACTAGCGGGAGAGGGAACGGGGAGCTGTTTTTT. Translation: CASSPTSGRGNGELFF. Full variable domain (outside the CDR3, taken from reference TRBV9 and TRBJ2-2): DSGVTQTPKHLITATGQRVTLRCSPRSGDLSVYWYQQSLDQGLQFLIQYYNGEERAKGNILERFSAQQFPDLHSELNLSSLELGDSALYFCASSPTSGRGNGELFFGEGSRLTVL.

This clonotype was detected many times. This chain uses TRBV6-4 with TRBJ2-1, with D uncertain. In germline, CDR1 is MRHNA, CDR2 SNTAGT. The CDR3 has 14 amino acids. Trimming shortened V by 0 bases and J by 6 bases, and 9 bases separated the two germline ends. The chain's CDR3 is CASSDSDGANEQFF. The DNA of the CDR3 is TGTGCCAGCAGTGACTCGGATGGTGCCAATGAGCAGTTCTTC.

This clonotype was recorded many times. V gene TRBV5-4 combines with J gene TRBJ1-2; a weak D match, TRBD1 (6 bases). Deletions cut 0 bases from V and 4 bases from J, with 10 bases between. Per germline, CDR1 SGHNT and CDR2 YYREEE (reference sequence). The CDR3 contains 14 residues. CDR3 sequence: CASSLEGGSYGYTF. The CDR3 DNA reads as TGTGCCAGCAGCTTGGAAGGGGGGAGCTATGGCTACACCTTC.

Remarks on this clonotype: One end of the junction does not line up with germline, which may come from a read error. This sequence joins TRBV5-4 and TRBJ1-1; no firm D call. This CDR3 comprises 12 residues. Germline CDR1 and CDR2: SGHNT and YYREEE (reference sequence). This chain's CDR3 is CASSPRNAEAFF. The CDR3 DNA sequence: TGTGCCAGCAGCCCCAGGAACGCTGAAGCTTTCTTT.